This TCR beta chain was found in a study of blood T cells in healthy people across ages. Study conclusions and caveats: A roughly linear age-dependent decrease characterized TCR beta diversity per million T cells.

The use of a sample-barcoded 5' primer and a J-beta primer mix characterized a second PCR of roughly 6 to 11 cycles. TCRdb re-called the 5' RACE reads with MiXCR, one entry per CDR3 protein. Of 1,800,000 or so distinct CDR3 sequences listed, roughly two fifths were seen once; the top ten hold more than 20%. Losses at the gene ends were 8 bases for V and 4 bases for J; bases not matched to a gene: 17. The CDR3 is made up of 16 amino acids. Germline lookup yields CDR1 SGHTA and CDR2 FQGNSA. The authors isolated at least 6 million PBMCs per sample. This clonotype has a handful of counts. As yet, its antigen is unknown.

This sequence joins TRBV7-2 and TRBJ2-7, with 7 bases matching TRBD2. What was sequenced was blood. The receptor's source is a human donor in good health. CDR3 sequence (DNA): TGTGCCAGCGGGCCCAGGGAGGGGCATAGGTTGTACGAGCAGTACTTC. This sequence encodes CASGPREGHRLYEQYF.